Presented here are 17 T cell receptor beta chains from one specimen sequenced in a study of shared clonotypes between healthy human individuals. Libraries were prepared by immunoSEQ multiplex PCR; TCRdb keeps only in-frame clonotypes and omits some of them. Seen here are 2 million to 2.5 million clones, 85% to 95% observed once, and the top ten hold more than 0.35%. Source material: naive CD4+ T cells from PBMCs. Subset of the sample: CD45RA+ positively selected. The receptors shown here come from a man between 18 and 29 years old in good health. Some clones in this sample may be carry-over from other donors' samples.

The chain has TRBV27 and TRBJ2-7; D remains ambiguous. The CDR3 runs to 14 residues. The V gene lost 0 bases and the J gene lost 4 bases, with 10 bases spanning the gap. Germline V CDR1 and CDR2: MNHEY, SMNVEV (reference sequence). CDR3 sequence (DNA): TGTGCCAGCAGTTTATCGAGGCCAGATTACGAGCAGTACTTC. Its protein is CASSLSRPDYEQYF.

The gene calls are TRBV10-3 and TRBJ2-1; 13 bases line up with TRBD2. J was trimmed by 6 bases and V by 6 bases; bases with no gene match: 8. The CDR3 spans 16 residues. Germline CDR1 and CDR2: ENHRY and SYGVKD. The CDR3: CAISDRLAGGRNEQFF. CDR3 nucleotide sequence: TGTGCCATCAGCGATAGACTAGCGGGAGGACGCAATGAGCAGTTCTTC.

About this clone itself: This CDR3 is also generated by other DNA sequences in the sample. The J gene is TRBJ1-1, the V gene TRBV5-1; the D gene is possibly TRBD1 (6 bases). From germline, CDR1 is SGHRS and CDR2 YFSETQ. V was trimmed by 3 bases and J by 3 bases, leaving 9 bases between them. The CDR3 runs 13 residues. The CDR3 sequence: CASSSQGDTEAFF. The CDR3 coding sequence is TGCGCCAGCAGCTCACAGGGTGACACTGAAGCTTTCTTT.

This chain joins TRBV28 and TRBJ1-1; D is unclear. CDR1 and CDR2 from the germline V gene are MDHEN and SYDVKM. The CDR3 is 12 residues long. Trimming stripped 5 bases from V and 4 bases from J, with 8 bases between. This CDR3 is CASSPAPTEAFF. The CDR3 nucleotides are TGTGCCAGCAGTCCGGCTCCCACTGAAGCTTTCTTT.

The gene calls are TRBV5-6 and TRBJ1-2; 7 bases are a match to TRBD1. The CDR3 is 15 residues long. The germline CDR1 and CDR2 sequences are SGHDT and YYEEEE. V shed 1 base and J 8 bases; nucleotides not matched to a gene: 11. CDR3 sequence (DNA): TGTGCCAGCAGCTTGTTGCAGGGGGGGTATGGAGGCTACACCTTC. It translates to CASSLLQGGYGGYTF.

This chain uses TRBV19 with TRBJ1-1; no reliable D call. This CDR3 is 14 amino acids long. Per the germline V gene, CDR1 is LNHDA and CDR2 is SQIVND (reference sequence). Trimming removed 6 bases at V and 10 bases at J, with 21 bases between. The CDR3 sequence is CASSIREKTKGAFF. The CDR3 nucleotides read TGTGCCAGTAGCATCCGGGAAAAAACGAAAGGAGCTTTCTTT.

The chain is built from TRBV7-9 and TRBJ2-7, with D hard to call. This CDR3 is 15 amino acids long. Trimming took 3 bases from V and 0 from J, leaving 12 bases between them. CDR1 and CDR2 from the germline V gene are SEHNR and FQNEAQ (reference sequence). CDR3 loop: CASSFSSQSSYEQYF. The CDR3 DNA is TGTGCCAGCAGCTTTTCAAGCCAGAGCTCCTACGAGCAGTACTTC.

V usage is TRBV5-1 and J usage is TRBJ2-3, with 11 bases matching TRBD2. Germline trimming cut 3 bases from V and 5 bases from J; bases unmatched to any gene: 11. Germline V gene data show CDR1 as SGHRS and CDR2 as YFSETQ. The CDR3 extends over 17 amino acids. Here the CDR3 reads CASSSLLLAGAGDTQYF. The CDR3 DNA reads as TGCGCCAGCAGCTCACTCCTACTAGCGGGAGCGGGAGATACGCAGTATTTT.

The genes are TRBV18 and TRBJ1-1; TRBD1 agrees at 8 bases. The germline V gene encodes CDR1 KGHSH and CDR2 LQKENI. The CDR3 totals 15 residues. Germline trimming cut 3 bases from V and 3 bases from J; bases unmatched to any gene: 6. CDR3 residues: CASSPPGGGYTEAFF. The CDR3 DNA is TGTGCCAGCTCACCCCCAGGGGGCGGATACACTGAAGCTTTCTTT.

The CDR3 sequence is CASSHRDTQYF. The CDR3 DNA reads as TGTGCCAGCAGTCATCGGGATACGCAGTATTTT. The V call is TRBV6-6, the J call TRBJ2-3; D remains unclear. CDR3 size: 11 residues. Trimming took 5 bases from V and 6 from J, leaving 6 bases between them. Germline values: CDR1 MNHNY, CDR2 SVGAGI (reference sequence).

The chain uses TRBV10-3 and TRBJ1-5, with D unresolved. The CDR3 has 14 residues. V gave up 6 bases and J gave up 5 bases, with 14 bases separating them. Germline assignment: CDR1 ENHRY and CDR2 SYGVKD. CDR3 sequence: CAIREPGLHQPQHF. The CDR3 region has the DNA TGTGCCATCAGAGAGCCCGGGCTTCATCAGCCCCAGCATTTT.

The CDR3 region is CASSVVREGRTDTQYF. CDR3 nucleotide sequence: TGTGCCAGCAGCGTAGTACGGGAGGGAAGAACAGATACGCAGTATTTT. V gene TRBV9 combines with J gene TRBJ2-3; 8 nucleotides agree with TRBD2. The CDR3 extends over 16 amino acids. Trimming removed 0 bases from V and 3 bases from J; junction bases left unmatched: 6. Germline V gives CDR1 SGDLS, CDR2 YYNGEE.

The chain uses TRBV9 and TRBJ1-4; 7 bases are a match to TRBD1. V lost 4 bases, J lost 6 bases, and 6 bases stayed unmatched. CDR1 is SGDLS and CDR2 is YYNGEE in the germline V gene. This CDR3 spans 14 amino acids. Written as DNA, the CDR3 is TGTGCCAGCAGCCCCCGACAGGGATATGAAAAACTGTTTTTT. This gives the protein CASSPRQGYEKLFF. Supplemented by reference TRBV9 and TRBJ1-4, the full variable domain reads DSGVTQTPKHLITATGQRVTLRCSPRSGDLSVYWYQQSLDQGLQFLIQYYNGEERAKGNILERFSAQQFPDLHSELNLSSLELGDSALYFCASSPRQGYEKLFFGSGTQLSVL.

The chain recombines TRBV5-1 with TRBJ2-7, with D perhaps matching TRBD1 or TRBD2 (5 bases each). The CDR3 contains 17 residues. CDR1 SGHRS and CDR2 YFSETQ come from the germline V gene. The V end lost 1 base, the J end lost 5 bases, and 22 bases lay between the germline ends. CDR3 in amino acids: CASSLSGRASPRDEQYF. The CDR3 DNA reads TGCGCCAGCAGCTTGTCAGGGCGGGCTAGCCCCCGGGACGAGCAGTACTTC.

The rearrangement uses TRBV11-2 and TRBJ1-1; D is perhaps TRBD1 (5 bases). Germline lookup yields CDR1 SGHAT and CDR2 FQNNGV. The CDR3 is made up of 15 amino acids. V was cut by 6 bases and J by 3 bases, with 17 bases left in between. The CDR3 sequence is CASRRVGRRYTEAFF. Written as DNA, the CDR3 is TGTGCCAGCAGGCGGGTGGGGCGAAGGTACACTGAAGCTTTCTTT.

The gene calls are TRBV5-1 and TRBJ2-7; D is perhaps TRBD1 (6 bases). This CDR3 has 14 amino acids. The germline V gene has CDR1 SGHRS and CDR2 YFSETQ. V was shortened by 0 bases and J by 2 bases, with 9 bases between the two germline ends. The CDR3 coding sequence is TGCGCCAGCAGCTTGGAAGGACAGACCTACGAGCAGTACTTC. Protein: CASSLEGQTYEQYF.

This clone was counted once. The DNA for the CDR3 is TGTGCCAGCAGTCCCATTGCGGGACAGGCTCCCCCGTATGGCTACACCTTC. Translated: CASSPIAGQAPPYGYTF. The chain recombines TRBV7-9 with TRBJ1-2, with TRBD1 matching 8 bases. From germline, CDR1 is SEHNR and CDR2 FQNEAQ (reference sequence). V gave up 6 bases and J gave up 5 bases; unmatched junction bases: 17. CDR3 length: 17 amino acids.